This T cell receptor beta chain was recorded in a study of T cell repertoires in cytomegalovirus infection. Study background: CMV infection together with matching HLA type was indicated by public TCR beta signatures.

TCRdb called the reads again in MiXCR, with one record for every CDR3 protein. The data show about 260,000 distinct CDR3 sequences, roughly 15% seen once. Study-wide results and limits: There were carriers of CMV plus the relevant HLA, and cumulative public TCR beta family frequency identified them.

Per the germline V gene, CDR1 is ENHRY and CDR2 is SYGVKD. The CDR3 is 15 amino acids. J was trimmed by 4 bases and V by 4 bases; bases with no gene match: 5. This clonotype has more than one count but fewer than ten. Its specificity is not known. This chain uses TRBV10-3 with TRBJ2-2; 8 nucleotides line up with TRBD1. Sequencing used PBMCs. This receptor was taken from a human donor in good health (CMV status not recorded). Some clones in this sample may be carry-over from other donors' samples. CDR3 bases: TGTGCCATCAGTGCACAGGGGGGAATCACCGGGGAGCTGTTTTTT. It specifies CAISAQGGITGELFF.